This T cell receptor beta chain was identified in a study of cytotoxic CD8 clonotypes in ibrutinib-treated CLL. Assay used: immunoSEQ multiplex PCR; TCRdb lists only in-frame clones, some missing. The sample lists some 170,000 clones, about 88% occurring once. The germline gives CDR1 SGDLS, CDR2 YYNGEE. This CDR3 contains 15 residues. Trimming removed 3 bases from V and 4 bases from J, with 16 bases in between. The chain employs TRBV9 and TRBJ1-1; D perhaps matches TRBD1 (5 bases). The specimen was PBMCs, collected at disease progression, from a patient treated with ibrutinib. The source is a human donor with chronic lymphocytic leukemia. The DNA of the CDR3 is TGTGCCAGCAGCGGAACCGGGGGGTGGACCACTGAAGCTTTCTTT. Translated: CASSGTGGWTTEAFF. The variable domain in full, completed from reference TRBV9 and TRBJ1-1, reads DSGVTQTPKHLITATGQRVTLRCSPRSGDLSVYWYQQSLDQGLQFLIQYYNGEERAKGNILERFSAQQFPDLHSELNLSSLELGDSALYFCASSGTGGWTTEAFFGQGTRLTVV.